This TCR beta chain was recovered during a study of T cell responses to AZD1222 COVID-19 vaccine. Produced via immunoSEQ multiplex PCR; TCRdb's table is partial and in-frame only. The sample has roughly 150,000 clones, roughly 93% seen once. The ends lost 3 bases at V and 2 bases at J; junction bases unmatched: 6. Germline values: CDR1 SGHTA, CDR2 FQGTGA. CDR3 length: 15 amino acids. This chain uses TRBV7-3 with TRBJ2-5; the match to TRBD2 covers 7 bases. This TCR derives from an adult in good health. Sequencing used peripheral blood, obtained on day 0 of AZD1222 vaccination. CDR3 bases: TGTGCCAGCAGCTTGGATAGCGGGCCTCAAGAGACCCAGTACTTC. This sequence encodes CASSLDSGPQETQYF.